The entry that follows covers one T cell receptor beta chain sequence. The sequenced target, TCR beta, came from blood CD8+ and CD4+ T cells. The study used treatment-naive patients who had stable or active relapsing-remitting disease as multiple sclerosis controls. Bulk CD8+ and CD4+ cells came from magnetic negative isolation; CD8+ TEMRA by FACS. With random hexamers, reverse transcription was performed on about 0.5 to 1 ug of RNA. The TCR beta CDR3 was amplified by immunoSEQ multiplex PCR across 54 Vbeta, 13 Jbeta. TCRdb analysed the immunoSEQ multiplex PCR reads with MiXCR anew, one entry per CDR3 protein. The sample has 200,000 or so distinct CDR3 sequences; about 96% are singletons. The data were taken from a study of CD8 T cells in Susac syndrome. This CDR3 has 13 residues. Germline values: CDR1 DFQATT, CDR2 SNEGSKA (reference sequence). Trimming removed 6 bases at V and 0 bases at J, with 12 bases between.

The TCR comes from a human donor with multiple sclerosis. The specimen sequenced was CD4+ T cells from PBMCs. This chain joins TRBV20-1 and TRBJ2-7, with D hard to call. The CDR3: CSATRHSSYEQYF. The CDR3 DNA reads as TGCAGTGCAACTCGACACAGCTCCTACGAGCAGTACTTC.